A single sample gave rise to the 27 T cell receptor beta chains below, sequenced in a study of T-cell reconstitution after alpha-beta-depleted transplantation in children. Unique molecular identifiers were used to barcode this TCRbeta library. TCRdb independently ran MiXCR on the PCR reads; one entry per CDR3 protein. This sample has around 250,000 distinct CDR3 sequences, with more than 8% found just once. The sample consisted of PBMCs from the stem cell graft donor, taken from the stem cell graft. Receptor source: a human donor who donated a stem cell graft to a child with SCID.

This clonotype was observed a handful of times. The V and J genes are TRBV5-1 and TRBJ2-3; possibly TRBD1 or TRBD2 for D (5 bases each). The V gene's germline CDR1 is SGHRS and CDR2 YFSETQ. The germline V and J ends were trimmed by 0 bases and 0 bases, with 11 bases remaining between them. This CDR3 has 16 amino acids. In DNA form, the CDR3 reads TGCGCCAGCAGCTTGGTTGTGGGGGATAGCACAGATACGCAGTATTTT. It codes for CASSLVVGDSTDTQYF.

This clonotype was seen a few times. The CDR3, as DNA: TGTGCCAGCAGTTTCTCCGGGACAGGGGGCATCGGCACCGGGGAGCTGTTTTTT. This translates into CASSFSGTGGIGTGELFF. The gene calls are TRBV12-3 or TRBV12-4 and TRBJ2-2; TRBD1 agrees at 12 bases. The CDR3 is made up of 18 amino acids. V shed 3 bases, J shed 4 bases, and the junction held 9 bases outside the gene matches.

This clonotype was seen only a few times. V gene TRBV12-3 or TRBV12-4 combines with J gene TRBJ1-4; 10 bases fit TRBD1. CDR3 length: 14 amino acids. V was clipped by 6 bases and J by 7 bases; unmatched bases: 5. The CDR3, as DNA: TGTGCCAGCAGCTCAAGGACAGGGGGTGAAAAACTGTTTTTT. Translated, it gives CASSSRTGGEKLFF.

This clonotype was counted between two and nine times. CDR3 bases: TGTGCCAGCTCAGATTTCACCGGGGAGCTGTTTTTT. As protein: CASSDFTGELFF. This chain joins TRBV18 and TRBJ2-2; D is undetermined. CDR3 size: 12 residues. CDR1 KGHSH and CDR2 LQKENI come from the germline V gene. V shed 5 bases and J shed 4 bases, with 5 bases lying between them.

The chain links TRBV5-1 to TRBJ2-4; 10 bases are a match to TRBD2. CDR3 length equals 17 residues. From germline, CDR1 is SGHRS and CDR2 YFSETQ. The ends lost 0 bases at V and 0 bases at J; junction bases unmatched: 3. CDR3 DNA: TGCGCCAGCAGCTTGGTAGTAGCGGGGGGAGCCAAAAACATTCAGTACTTC. Translated, it gives CASSLVVAGGAKNIQYF.

Notes on this clonotype: Since a much larger clone is just one base distant, this may be a read error. The chain carries TRBV5-1 and TRBJ2-1; D remains ambiguous. The CDR3 contains 13 residues. Trimming stripped 0 bases from V and 9 bases from J, with 10 bases between. Germline V CDR1 and CDR2: SGHRS, YFSETQ. The CDR3 DNA is TGCGCCAGCAGCTTGGTAGTCTGGAGTGAGCAGTTCTTC. Its protein product is CASSLVVWSEQFF.

This chain uses TRBV4-2 with TRBJ2-1, with no clear D. In germline, CDR1 is LGHNA, CDR2 YNFKEQ. The CDR3 extends over 14 amino acids. V was clipped by 5 bases and J by 0 bases, with 8 bases between them. CDR3 nucleotide sequence: TGTGCCAGCAGCGGGAAGGGCTCCTACAATGAGCAGTTCTTC. Translating it yields CASSGKGSYNEQFF.

This clonotype was recorded at least ten times. V gene TRBV20-1 combines with J gene TRBJ1-2, with 7 bases lining up with TRBD1. This CDR3 contains 12 residues. The trim removed 5 bases at V and 3 bases at J, leaving 3 bases unmatched. Germline-derived CDR1 and CDR2 are DFQATT and SNEGSKA (reference sequence). Here the CDR3 reads CSAYQGDYGYTF. CDR3 nucleotides: TGCAGTGCTTACCAGGGGGACTATGGCTACACCTTC.

The rearrangement uses TRBV21-1 and TRBJ2-7. TRBV21-1 is flagged as a pseudogene. The CDR3 loop spans 14 amino acids. In DNA form, the CDR3 reads TGTGCCAGCAGCAAAGCCGGGCATGAGTACGAGCAGTACTTC. Encoded protein: CASSKAGHEYEQYF.

The genes are TRBV3-1 and TRBJ2-1; D perhaps matches TRBD2 (6 bases). This CDR3 contains 14 residues. Trimming cost V 1 base and J 10 bases, with 14 bases left between them. Looked up from germline, CDR1 is LGHDT and CDR2 is YNNKEL (reference sequence). DNA for the CDR3: TGTGCCAGCAGCCAAGCGGGACTGGGTGCAGAGCAGTTCTTC. The encoded protein is CASSQAGLGAEQFF.

The V gene is TRBV11-2, the J gene TRBJ1-2, with D unclear. Germline V CDR1 and CDR2: SGHAT, FQNNGV. CDR3 length: 19 amino acids. V was shortened by 4 bases and J by 1 base, with 25 bases between the two germline ends. In DNA, the CDR3 is TGTGCCAGCAGCTATACCGGACTTGGTTTTCCGAGGGATAACTATGGCTACACCTTC. The encoded protein is CASSYTGLGFPRDNYGYTF.

The CDR3 here is CASIRGGRGNEQFF. CDR3 sequence (DNA): TGTGCCAGCATCCGGGGGGGCCGGGGGAATGAGCAGTTCTTC. The chain recombines TRBV6-2 or TRBV6-3 with TRBJ2-1, with 8 positions matching TRBD2. Per the germline V gene, CDR1 is MNHEY and CDR2 is SVGEGT. The V gene end was trimmed by 7 bases and the J gene end by 7 bases; junction bases not matched to a gene: 9. CDR3 size: 14 residues.

This clonotype was observed at least ten times. Here the CDR3 DNA reads TGTGCCAGCAGCTTAACTCCACAGGGAGAGACCCAGTACTTC. This translates into CASSLTPQGETQYF. V and J are TRBV7-3 and TRBJ2-5; possible D gene TRBD1, 6 bases. The CDR3 loop spans 14 amino acids. Germline V gives CDR1 SGHTA, CDR2 FQGTGA. The germline V and J ends were trimmed by 0 bases and 4 bases, with 9 bases remaining between them.

This clonotype has a count of ten or more. This sequence joins TRBV10-3 and TRBJ2-7; D possibly uses TRBD1 or TRBD2 (6 bases each). Germline CDR1 is ENHRY and CDR2 is SYGVKD. Trimming shortened V by 2 bases and J by 3 bases, and 20 bases separated the two germline ends. CDR3 size: 17 residues. The CDR3 region is CAISEEGLGGSYYEQYF. The DNA of the CDR3 is TGTGCCATCAGTGAGGAGGGTTTAGGGGGGTCATACTACGAGCAGTACTTC.

The CDR3 DNA reads as TGTGCCAGCAGTTCACCGGGGAGGGGGTCCACTAATGAAAAACTGTTTTTT. This sequence encodes CASSSPGRGSTNEKLFF. This rearrangement joins TRBV12-3 or TRBV12-4 to TRBJ1-4, with TRBD1 as a possible D gene (6 bases). This CDR3 contains 17 residues. Between the trimmed V and J ends, which lost 4 bases and 2 bases, there was a span of 17 bases.

The sample holds a few counts of this clonotype. The chain employs TRBV6-2 or TRBV6-3 and TRBJ1-1; the match to TRBD1 covers 8 bases. J gave up 0 bases and V 2 bases, and 5 bases lay outside the gene matches. CDR3 length equals 16 residues. The germline gives CDR1 MNHEY, CDR2 SVGEGT. The CDR3 here is CASSYPGTGLNTEAFF. As DNA, the CDR3 is TGTGCCAGCAGTTACCCCGGGACAGGTCTGAACACTGAAGCTTTCTTT.

The V and J genes are TRBV5-5 and TRBJ1-4; D remains ambiguous. Germline V gene data show CDR1 as SGHKS and CDR2 as YYEKEE (reference sequence). The V end was cut by 4 bases, the J end by 4 bases, with 14 bases between. The CDR3 has 15 residues. The CDR3: CASSSETDYNEKLFF. The CDR3 DNA reads as TGTGCCAGCAGCAGTGAGACGGATTATAATGAAAAACTGTTTTTT.

V is TRBV5-6 and J is TRBJ2-7, with D possibly TRBD1 on 6 matching bases. Germline CDR1 SGHDT, CDR2 YYEEEE. The CDR3 runs to 14 residues. Trimming shortened V by 2 bases and J by 4 bases, and 13 bases separated the two germline ends. The CDR3 coding sequence is TGTGCCAGCAGCTTCCAGCAGGGGATTTACGAGCAGTACTTC. Translating gives CASSFQQGIYEQYF. The full variable domain, in which reference TRBV5-6 and TRBJ2-7 provide the parts outside the CDR3, is DAGVTQSPTHLIKTRGQQVTLRCSPKSGHDTVSWYQQALGQGPQFIFQYYEEEERQRGNFPDRFSGHQFPNYSSELNVNALLLGDSALYLCASSFQQGIYEQYFGPGTRLTVT.

V gene TRBV5-1 combines with J gene TRBJ2-7, with D hard to call. Trimming took 4 bases from V and 0 from J, leaving 8 bases between them. There are 13 residues in the CDR3. Germline lookup yields CDR1 SGHRS and CDR2 YFSETQ. The CDR3 here is CASSGWTSYEQYF. CDR3 DNA: TGCGCCAGCAGCGGCTGGACCTCCTACGAGCAGTACTTC.

Turning to this clonotype: At one end, the junction sequence differs from germline, possibly due to a read error. The rearrangement joins TRBV20-1 to TRBJ2-3, with 7 bases lining up with TRBD2. CDR3 size: 16 residues. The germline V gene has CDR1 DFQATT and CDR2 SNEGSKA (reference sequence). CDR3 nucleotides: TGCTGTGCTAGTTTCCCTGGCGGGGGAAGGTCAGATACGCAGTATTTT. Translation: CCASFPGGGRSDTQYF.

The chain has TRBV3-1 and TRBJ2-5; 8 nucleotides align to TRBD1. Germline V lookup: CDR1 LGHDT, CDR2 YNNKEL (reference sequence). This CDR3 contains 15 residues. Unmatched junction bases numbered 8, after V lost 3 bases and J lost 5 bases. CDR3 nucleotide sequence: TGTGCCAGCAGCCAGCGAAGCAGGACAGGGGAGACCCAGTACTTC. This codes for CASSQRSRTGETQYF.

The rearrangement links TRBV20-1 to TRBJ2-3; D possibly uses TRBD1 or TRBD2 (6 bases each). This CDR3 is built from 14 residues. Germline CDR1 is DFQATT and CDR2 is SNEGSKA (reference sequence). Trimming stripped 6 bases from V and 0 bases from J, with 13 bases between. CDR3: CSASKGGSTDTQYF. In DNA form, the CDR3 reads TGCAGTGCCTCAAAAGGGGGGAGCACAGATACGCAGTATTTT.

This clonotype was seen a handful of times. This CDR3 reads CASSSLTPWRGYTF. CDR3 bases: TGCGCCAGCAGCTCATTGACACCGTGGCGTGGCTACACCTTC. The V and J genes are TRBV5-1 and TRBJ1-2; D uncertain. Deletions cut 3 bases from V and 7 bases from J, with 16 bases between. The CDR3 totals 14 residues. Germline V gene data show CDR1 as SGHRS and CDR2 as YFSETQ.

V gene TRBV3-1 combines with J gene TRBJ1-1, with unresolved D. The germline V and J ends were trimmed by 1 base and 5 bases, with 14 bases remaining between them. The CDR3 contains 15 residues. Germline V gene sequence: CDR1 LGHDT, CDR2 YNNKEL (reference sequence). In DNA, the CDR3 is TGTGCCAGCAGCCAAGGCAGCGGTCTTGGGACTGAAGCTTTCTTT. It translates to CASSQGSGLGTEAFF.

This clonotype occurred a few times. The V gene is TRBV18, the J gene TRBJ2-7; no clear D gene. Germline V gene sequence: CDR1 KGHSH, CDR2 LQKENI. The CDR3 contains 12 residues. The V end was cut by 2 bases, the J end by 3 bases, with 5 bases between. Here the CDR3 DNA reads TGTGCCAGCTCACCAAACGTCTACGAGCAGTACTTC. Translating gives CASSPNVYEQYF.

This clonotype was observed many times. V gene TRBV5-1 combines with J gene TRBJ2-1; the D is unclear. The CDR3 spans 12 residues. The V end lost 4 bases, the J end lost 3 bases, and 5 bases lay between the germline ends. The germline V gene has CDR1 SGHRS and CDR2 YFSETQ. CDR3 nucleotides: TGCGCCAGCAGCGTCGTCTACAATGAGCAGTTCTTC. Encoded protein: CASSVVYNEQFF. Complete variable domain (other parts from reference TRBV5-1 and TRBJ2-1): KAGVTQTPRYLIKTRGQQVTLSCSPISGHRSVSWYQQTPGQGLQFLFEYFSETQRNKGNFPGRFSGRQFSNSRSEMNVSTLELGDSALYLCASSVVYNEQFFGPGTRLTVL.

The CDR3 DNA follows: TGTGCCAGCAGCGCTCAAATGGGAGGCTCCTACAATGAGCAGTTCTTC. It encodes CASSAQMGGSYNEQFF. The J gene is TRBJ2-1, the V gene TRBV5-6; perhaps TRBD2 as D (6 bases). This CDR3 has 16 amino acids. Germline V gene data show CDR1 as SGHDT and CDR2 as YYEEEE. Trimming stripped 4 bases from V and 0 bases from J, with 14 bases between.